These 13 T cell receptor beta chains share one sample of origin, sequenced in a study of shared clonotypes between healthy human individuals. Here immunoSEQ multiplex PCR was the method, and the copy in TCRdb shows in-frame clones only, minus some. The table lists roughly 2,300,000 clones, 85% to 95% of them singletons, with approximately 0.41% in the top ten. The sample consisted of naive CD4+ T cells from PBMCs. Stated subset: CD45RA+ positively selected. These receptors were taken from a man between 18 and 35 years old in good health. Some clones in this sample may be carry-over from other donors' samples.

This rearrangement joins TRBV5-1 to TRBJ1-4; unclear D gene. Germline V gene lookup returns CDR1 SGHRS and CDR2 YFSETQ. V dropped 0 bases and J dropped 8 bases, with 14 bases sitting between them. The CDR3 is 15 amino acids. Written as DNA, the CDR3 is TGCGCCAGCAGCTTGGAGGCGATTATGGGGGAAAAACTGTTTTTT. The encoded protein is CASSLEAIMGEKLFF.

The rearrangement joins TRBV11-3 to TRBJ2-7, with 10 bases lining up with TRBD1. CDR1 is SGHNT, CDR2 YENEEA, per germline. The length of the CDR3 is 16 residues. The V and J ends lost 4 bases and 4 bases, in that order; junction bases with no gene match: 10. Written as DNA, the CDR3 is TGTGCCAGCAGCTCGGGAGGGGGACAGGGGATGTACGAGCAGTACTTC. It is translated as CASSSGGGQGMYEQYF.

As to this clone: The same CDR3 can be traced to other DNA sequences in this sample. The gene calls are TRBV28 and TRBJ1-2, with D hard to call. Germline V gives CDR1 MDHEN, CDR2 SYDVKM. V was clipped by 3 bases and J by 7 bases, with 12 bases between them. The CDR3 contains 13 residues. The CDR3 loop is CASSLVIGAGYTF. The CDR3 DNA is TGTGCCAGCAGTTTGGTGATCGGCGCTGGCTACACCTTC.

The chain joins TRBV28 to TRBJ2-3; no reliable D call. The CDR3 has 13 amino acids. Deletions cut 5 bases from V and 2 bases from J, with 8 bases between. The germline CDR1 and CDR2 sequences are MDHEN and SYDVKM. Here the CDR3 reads CASSRRFTDTQYF. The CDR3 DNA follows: TGTGCCAGCAGTCGTCGTTTCACAGATACGCAGTATTTT.

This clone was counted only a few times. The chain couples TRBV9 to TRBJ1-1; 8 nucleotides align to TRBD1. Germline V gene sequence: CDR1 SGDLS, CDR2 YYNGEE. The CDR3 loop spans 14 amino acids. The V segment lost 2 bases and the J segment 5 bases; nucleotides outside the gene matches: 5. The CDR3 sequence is CASSVTTGGTEAFF. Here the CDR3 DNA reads TGTGCCAGCAGCGTCACAACAGGGGGAACTGAAGCTTTCTTT.

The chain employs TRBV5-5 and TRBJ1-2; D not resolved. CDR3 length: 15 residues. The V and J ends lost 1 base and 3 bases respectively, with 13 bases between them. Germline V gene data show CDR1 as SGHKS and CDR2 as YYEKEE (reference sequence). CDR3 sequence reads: CASSLPPGTDYGYTF. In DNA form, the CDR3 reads TGTGCCAGCAGCTTGCCCCCGGGAACAGACTATGGCTACACCTTC.

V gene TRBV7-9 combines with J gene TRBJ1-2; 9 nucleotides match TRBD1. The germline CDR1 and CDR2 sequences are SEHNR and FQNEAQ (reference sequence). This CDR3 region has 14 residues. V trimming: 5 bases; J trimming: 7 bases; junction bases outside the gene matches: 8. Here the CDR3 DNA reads TGTGCCAGCAGCCCTAGGGGGACAGGGAGTGGCTACACCTTC. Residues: CASSPRGTGSGYTF.

CDR3: CAISEGLAGNGYTF. The CDR3 coding sequence is TGTGCCATCAGTGAAGGTTTGGCAGGGAACGGCTACACCTTC. The V call is TRBV10-3, the J call TRBJ1-2, with a tentative D call TRBD1 (5 bases). The CDR3 runs 14 residues. The germline V and J ends were trimmed by 3 bases and 8 bases, with 16 bases remaining between them. Looked up from germline, CDR1 is ENHRY and CDR2 is SYGVKD.

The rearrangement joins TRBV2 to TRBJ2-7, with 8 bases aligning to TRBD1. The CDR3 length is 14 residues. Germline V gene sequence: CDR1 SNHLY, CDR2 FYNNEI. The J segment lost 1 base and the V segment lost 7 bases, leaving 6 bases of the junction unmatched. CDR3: CASNLRTGSYEQYF. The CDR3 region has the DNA TGTGCCAGCAATCTAAGGACAGGGTCCTACGAGCAGTACTTC.

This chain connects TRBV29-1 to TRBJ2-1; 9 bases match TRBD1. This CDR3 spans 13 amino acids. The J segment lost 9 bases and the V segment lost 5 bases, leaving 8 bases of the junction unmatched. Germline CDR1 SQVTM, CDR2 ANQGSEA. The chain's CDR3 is CSVSGTGPFEQFF. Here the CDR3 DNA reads TGCAGCGTTTCCGGGACAGGGCCATTTGAGCAGTTCTTC.

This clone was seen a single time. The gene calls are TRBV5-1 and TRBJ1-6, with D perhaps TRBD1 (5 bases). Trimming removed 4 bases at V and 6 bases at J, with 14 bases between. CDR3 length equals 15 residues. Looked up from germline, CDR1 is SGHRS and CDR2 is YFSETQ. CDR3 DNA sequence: TGCGCCAGCAGCCCCGGGACCCAGGGTAATTCACCCCTCCACTTT. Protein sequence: CASSPGTQGNSPLHF.

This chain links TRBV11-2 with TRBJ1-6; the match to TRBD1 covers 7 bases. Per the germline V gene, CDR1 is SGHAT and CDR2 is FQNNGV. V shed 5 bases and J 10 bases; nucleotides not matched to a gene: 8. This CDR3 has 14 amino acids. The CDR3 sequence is CASSIRQGPSPLHF. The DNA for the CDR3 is TGTGCCAGCAGCATCAGACAGGGACCGTCACCCCTCCACTTT.

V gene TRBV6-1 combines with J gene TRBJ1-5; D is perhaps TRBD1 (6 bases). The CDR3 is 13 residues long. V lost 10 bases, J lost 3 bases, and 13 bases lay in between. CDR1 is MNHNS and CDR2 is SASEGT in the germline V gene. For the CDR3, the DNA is TGTGCCACCAAGACAGGAAACAATCAGCCCCAGCATTTT. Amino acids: CATKTGNNQPQHF.